This entry lists 19 T cell receptor beta chains sequenced from one sample in a study of human T cells and chemical hapten exposure. Time point of the sample: patch test 1, 2 weeks after DPC sensitization. Treatment indicated: therapeutic diphenylcyclopropenone sensitization with weekly scalp DPC. TCRdb re-called the RACE reads with MiXCR, one entry per CDR3 protein. The table shows tens of thousands of distinct CDR3 sequences, with 9.3% occurring only once. The sample was whole blood, taken in connection with sensitization to the hapten diphenylcyclopropenone (DPC). The receptors were sampled from a woman aged 45 to 65 with alopecia areata. Some clones in this sample may be carry-over from other donors' samples.

The chain joins TRBV9 to TRBJ1-1; D is undetermined. Looked up from germline, CDR1 is SGDLS and CDR2 is YYNGEE. The CDR3 length is 13 residues. V was trimmed by 0 bases and J by 5 bases, leaving 8 bases between them. CDR3 protein: CASSVGGETEAFF. The CDR3 coding sequence is TGTGCCAGCAGCGTAGGTGGGGAAACTGAAGCTTTCTTT.

The chain has TRBV4-2 and TRBJ2-7; 13 bases are shared with TRBD2. Germline CDR1 is LGHNA and CDR2 is YNFKEQ. The CDR3 covers 16 residues. The J segment lost 4 bases and the V segment lost 7 bases, leaving 10 bases of the junction unmatched. This CDR3 reads CASTRELAGGRYEQYF. The CDR3 DNA reads TGTGCCAGCACCCGTGAACTAGCGGGAGGGCGGTACGAGCAGTACTTC.

This clonotype was seen at least ten times. This chain links TRBV18 with TRBJ2-5; unclear D gene. Between the trimmed V and J ends, which lost 1 base and 2 bases, there was a span of 11 bases. CDR1 and CDR2 from the germline V gene are KGHSH and LQKENI. This CDR3 comprises 15 residues. The CDR3 DNA reads TGTGCCAGCTCACCACAGTACGGGCAACAAGAGACCCAGTACTTC. It translates to CASSPQYGQQETQYF. Looking up the rest from reference TRBV18 and TRBJ2-5 gives the full variable domain: NAGVMQNPRHLVRRRGQEARLRCSPMKGHSHVYWYRQLPEEGLKFMVYLQKENIIDESGMPKERFSAEFPKEGPSILRIQQVVRGDSAAYFCASSPQYGQQETQYFGPGTRLLVL.

There are many counts of this clonotype. This chain connects TRBV11-1 to TRBJ2-1; 15 positions match TRBD2. J gave up 2 bases and V 2 bases, and 10 bases lay outside the gene matches. CDR1 is SGHAT, CDR2 FQDESV, per germline (reference sequence). This CDR3 region has 20 residues. CDR3: CASSLRAGLAGGATYNEQFF. CDR3 bases: TGTGCCAGCAGCTTACGGGCGGGACTAGCGGGAGGTGCCACCTACAATGAGCAGTTCTTC.

The sample holds many counts of this clonotype. The J gene is TRBJ1-6, the V gene TRBV3-1; weak D call: TRBD1 (5 bases). The V and J ends lost 4 bases and 8 bases respectively, with 15 bases between them. Germline loops: CDR1 LGHDT, CDR2 YNNKEL (reference sequence). The CDR3 runs 15 residues. The CDR3 sequence is CASSRGRPGDSPLHF. CDR3 coding DNA: TGTGCCAGCAGCCGAGGACGCCCGGGGGATTCACCCCTCCACTTT.

Many counts were recorded for this clonotype. This rearrangement joins TRBV12-3 or TRBV12-4 to TRBJ2-7; the D gene is possibly TRBD2 (6 bases). V lost 3 bases to trimming and J lost 13 bases, with 22 bases between them. The CDR3 consists of 14 residues. The CDR3 DNA follows: TGTGCCAGCAGTTTCGGGGGAGTGGGCGATAGCACCTACTTC. Its translation: CASSFGGVGDSTYF.

This clonotype was counted only a few times. The chain uses TRBV5-4 and TRBJ1-5; D call uncertain. The V and J ends lost 4 bases and 7 bases respectively, with 12 bases between them. The CDR3 contains 13 residues. Germline loops: CDR1 SGHNT, CDR2 YYREEE (reference sequence). The CDR3 region is CASSPAPGQPQHF. Here the CDR3 DNA reads TGTGCCAGCAGCCCGGCTCCAGGCCAGCCCCAGCATTTT.

This clonotype was counted ten times or more. This sequence joins TRBV10-3 and TRBJ2-7; unclear D gene. This CDR3 is built from 11 residues. Germline CDR1 and CDR2: ENHRY and SYGVKD. V was pared by 3 bases and J by 4 bases, with 4 bases between. This CDR3 is CAISEKYEQYF. The CDR3 coding sequence is TGTGCCATCAGTGAAAAGTACGAGCAGTACTTC.

This clonotype has more than one count but fewer than ten. The V call is TRBV20-1, the J call TRBJ1-1; D is unclear. CDR1 and CDR2 (germline): DFQATT, SNEGSKA (reference sequence). V was trimmed by 2 bases and J by 1 base, leaving 11 bases between them. The CDR3 has 14 amino acids. CDR3 nucleotide sequence: TGCAGTGCTAGAAGGGTACCCAAGAACACTGAAGCTTTCTTT. Translating it yields CSARRVPKNTEAFF.

Many counts were recorded for this clonotype. The genes are TRBV7-2 and TRBJ2-5, with D possibly TRBD1 on 6 matching bases. The CDR3 spans 14 residues. V gave up 1 base and J gave up 6 bases, with 12 bases separating them. Germline V gene sequence: CDR1 SGHTA, CDR2 FQGNSA. The CDR3 DNA sequence: TGTGCCAGCAGCTTAGTTGGGCAGGGGCAGACCCAGTACTTC. Residues: CASSLVGQGQTQYF.

The sample holds many counts of this clonotype. The chain carries TRBV5-1 and TRBJ1-3; the D is unclear. V lost 7 bases and J 4 bases, leaving 15 bases between the germline ends. The CDR3 runs to 14 residues. Per germline, CDR1 SGHRS and CDR2 YFSETQ. The CDR3 nucleotides are TGCGCCAGCCGTGAATTCTCAAGCGGAAACACCATATATTTT. It is translated as CASREFSSGNTIYF.

This clonotype came up many times. The chain joins TRBV4-1 to TRBJ2-7, with D unresolved. This CDR3 is built from 13 residues. Per germline, CDR1 MGHRA and CDR2 YSYEKL. V shed 3 bases and J shed 2 bases, with 8 bases lying between them. In DNA form, the CDR3 reads TGCGCCAGCAGCCACGGCCTAGCCTACGAGCAGTACTTC. Protein product: CASSHGLAYEQYF.

This clonotype was detected many times. The chain joins TRBV3-1 to TRBJ1-1; D unresolved. V was clipped by 1 base and J by 7 bases, with 16 bases between them. This CDR3 is built from 15 residues. Germline loops: CDR1 LGHDT, CDR2 YNNKEL (reference sequence). The DNA of the CDR3 is TGTGCCAGCAGCCAAGTTACCCCGGGGATTGGTGAAGCTTTCTTT. It is translated as CASSQVTPGIGEAFF. The full variable domain, with the rest looked up from reference TRBV3-1 and TRBJ1-1, is DTAVSQTPKYLVTQMGNDKSIKCEQNLGHDTMYWYKQDSKKFLKIMFSYNNKELIINETVPNRFSPKSPDKAHLNLHINSLELGDSAVYFCASSQVTPGIGEAFFGQGTRLTVV.

V gene TRBV5-5 combines with J gene TRBJ1-1; D ambiguous. The V gene's germline CDR1 is SGHKS and CDR2 YYEKEE (reference sequence). This CDR3 comprises 14 residues. V was cut by 4 bases and J by 6 bases, with 16 bases left in between. CDR3 protein: CASSPKGTGAEAFF. For the CDR3, the DNA is TGTGCCAGCAGCCCTAAAGGCACCGGCGCTGAAGCTTTCTTT.

There are many counts of this clonotype. The chain employs TRBV20-1 and TRBJ2-3; D is unresolved. From germline, CDR1 is DFQATT and CDR2 SNEGSKA (reference sequence). The CDR3 spans 11 residues. Trimming removed 5 bases at V and 4 bases at J, with 7 bases between. This CDR3 reads CSARRSDTQYF. CDR3 DNA: TGCAGTGCTCGACGTTCAGATACGCAGTATTTT.

This clonotype came up many times. J is TRBJ1-3 and V is TRBV29-1, with D uncertain. The V gene's germline CDR1 is SQVTM and CDR2 ANQGSEA. With 6 bases removed from V and 3 bases from J, the gap between germline ends came to 12 bases. The CDR3 contains 13 residues. CDR3 DNA: TGCAGCGTGAAGAGGGAAATTGGAAACACCATATATTTT. Amino acids: CSVKREIGNTIYF.

In its sample, this clonotype was seen many times. V and J are TRBV27 and TRBJ1-2; tentatively, D is TRBD1 (5 bases). The V gene lost 6 bases and the J gene lost 7 bases, with 12 bases spanning the gap. The CDR3 covers 12 residues. Germline V gene data show CDR1 as MNHEY and CDR2 as SMNVEV (reference sequence). The DNA of the CDR3 is TGTGCCAGCAGGGGCGGGGGTTTTGGCTACACCTTC. This codes for CASRGGGFGYTF.

This clonotype came up a few times. The gene calls are TRBV12-3 or TRBV12-4 and TRBJ1-5; 7 bases match TRBD1. V was pared by 5 bases and J by 2 bases, with 6 bases of the junction left unmatched. This CDR3 has 15 amino acids. CDR3 sequence: CASSPNRGGNQPQHF. For the CDR3, the DNA is TGTGCCAGCAGTCCCAACAGGGGAGGCAATCAGCCCCAGCATTTT.

This clonotype was seen many times. The chain is built from TRBV7-2 and TRBJ1-1, with 7 bases identical to TRBD1. V lost 3 bases, J lost 3 bases, and 7 bases stayed unmatched. The CDR3 runs to 15 residues. Germline CDR1 reads SGHTA; CDR2 reads FQGNSA. The CDR3 DNA reads as TGTGCCAGCAGCTTTAGACAGGGTGGTGACACTGAAGCTTTCTTT. Encoded protein: CASSFRQGGDTEAFF.